Listed here are 17 T cell receptor beta chains from one sample, sequenced in a study of T-cell memory formation after mild COVID-19. TCRdb re-analysed the 5' RACE reads in MiXCR, keeping a single row per CDR3 protein. The sample records about 190,000 distinct CDR3 sequences, about a fifth being singletons. The sequenced material came from PBMCs or a T cell subset sorted from them (not recorded which). These receptors all stem from an adult woman who had mild COVID-19 (a few samples of this study predate the infection). Cell type and time point are not known.

This clonotype was picked up a small number of times. The chain joins TRBV4-3 to TRBJ2-1, with a tentative D call TRBD2 (6 bases). The CDR3 has 15 amino acids. In germline, CDR1 is LGHNA, CDR2 YSLEER. Trimming removed 1 base from V and 4 bases from J, with 11 bases in between. CDR3 amino acids: CASSQGGGVYNEQFF. In DNA, the CDR3 is TGCGCCAGCAGCCAAGGTGGAGGGGTATACAATGAGCAGTTCTTC.

A few counts support this clonotype. The chain couples TRBV5-6 to TRBJ2-2; D call uncertain. The CDR3 is 14 amino acids. Trimming took off 4 bases at V and 8 bases at J, with 15 bases between the two ends. Germline assignment: CDR1 SGHDT and CDR2 YYEEEE. CDR3 residues: CASSPVGARGELFF. The CDR3 nucleotides are TGTGCCAGCAGCCCTGTAGGCGCTCGAGGGGAGCTGTTTTTT.

This chain links TRBV7-6 with TRBJ1-1; D may be TRBD1 (6 bases). CDR1 and CDR2 (germline): SGHVS, FNYEAQ. V lost 1 base to trimming and J lost 0 bases, with 9 bases between them. The CDR3 runs 15 residues. The CDR3 DNA reads as TGTGCCAGCAGCTTAGGCCCAGGGGTGAACACTGAAGCTTTCTTT. It translates to CASSLGPGVNTEAFF.

As regards this clonotype: Germline and junction disagree at one end, which may indicate a read error. J is TRBJ2-7 and V is TRBV7-9, with 8 bases matching TRBD1. The CDR3 sequence is 14 residues long. Germline V gives CDR1 SEHNR, CDR2 FQNEAQ (reference sequence). Here the CDR3 DNA reads TGTGCCATCAGCTCGACAGGGGCGGATGGGGAGCAGTACTTC. Translated, it gives CAISSTGADGEQYF.

This clonotype was seen more than once but under ten times. The chain joins TRBV15 to TRBJ2-7; 8 bases align to TRBD2. Germline lookup yields CDR1 LNHNV and CDR2 YYDKDF (reference sequence). The CDR3 is 18 amino acids. Germline trimming cut 4 bases from V and 2 bases from J; bases unmatched to any gene: 16. In DNA form, the CDR3 reads TGTGCCACCAGCACTACGGTGGGAGTCGGGGGGGTTGCCTACGAGCAGTACTTC. Amino acid sequence: CATSTTVGVGGVAYEQYF.

V gene TRBV11-3 combines with J gene TRBJ2-1; D could derive from TRBD1 or TRBD2 (5 bases each). Germline CDR1 reads SGHNT; CDR2 reads YENEEA. With 3 bases removed from V and 14 bases from J, the gap between germline ends came to 17 bases. The CDR3 is 13 amino acids. The CDR3 loop reads CASSFSSGTPEFF. The CDR3 DNA reads TGTGCCAGCAGCTTTTCCTCCGGGACCCCTGAGTTCTTC.

In its sample, this clonotype was seen a few times. This rearrangement joins TRBV7-2 to TRBJ2-7; no firm D call. Looked up from germline, CDR1 is SGHTA and CDR2 is FQGNSA. CDR3 length: 14 amino acids. Trimming removed 3 bases from V and 2 bases from J, with 11 bases in between. The CDR3 region has the DNA TGTGCCAGCAGCTTGGCGGTGCGAGCCTACGAGCAGTACTTC. This encodes CASSLAVRAYEQYF.

This clonotype was seen only a few times. The genes are TRBV29-1 and TRBJ2-1; D gene unclear. This CDR3 region has 10 residues. The V and J ends lost 4 bases and 9 bases respectively, with 7 bases between them. CDR1 and CDR2 from the germline V gene are SQVTM and ANQGSEA. CDR3 sequence: CSVAFGEQFF. The CDR3 DNA reads TGCAGCGTTGCCTTTGGTGAGCAGTTCTTC.

This clonotype was observed a handful of times. The chain combines TRBV6-2 or TRBV6-3 with TRBJ2-7; 12 bases agree with TRBD2. The CDR3 length is 15 residues. V lost 5 bases, J lost 2 bases, and 4 bases stayed unmatched. Per the germline V gene, CDR1 is MNHEY and CDR2 is SVGEGT. The DNA for the CDR3 is TGTGCCAGCAGTCCAACTAGCGGGAGGACCTACGAGCAGTACTTC. Its translation: CASSPTSGRTYEQYF.

The gene calls are TRBV5-1 and TRBJ1-1; D uncertain. This CDR3 region has 12 residues. Germline V CDR1 and CDR2: SGHRS, YFSETQ. Trimming took off 4 bases at V and 7 bases at J, with 11 bases between the two ends. The chain's CDR3 is CASSIRESEAFF. CDR3 bases: TGCGCCAGCAGCATCCGGGAGAGTGAAGCTTTCTTT.

This clonotype was counted many times. This rearrangement joins TRBV7-6 to TRBJ2-1, with a tentative D call TRBD1 (6 bases). Looked up from germline, CDR1 is SGHVS and CDR2 is FNYEAQ. The CDR3 has 15 amino acids. V was pared by 5 bases and J by 2 bases, with 13 bases between. Here the CDR3 reads CASSLQGPAYNEQFF. The DNA of the CDR3 is TGTGCCAGCAGCCTTCAGGGGCCCGCCTACAATGAGCAGTTCTTC.

This clonotype was seen only a few times. The chain is built from TRBV20-1 and TRBJ2-3, with 8 bases lining up with TRBD2. V shed 3 bases and J 3 bases; nucleotides not matched to a gene: 5. CDR3 length: 14 amino acids. Looked up from germline, CDR1 is DFQATT and CDR2 is SNEGSKA (reference sequence). The CDR3 nucleotides are TGCAGTGCTAGTCCCCAGCGGGAGACAGATACGCAGTATTTT. It translates to CSASPQRETDTQYF.

This clonotype was seen only a few times. J is TRBJ2-7 and V is TRBV12-3 or TRBV12-4; maybe TRBD2 (6 bases). Deletions cut 1 base from V and 2 bases from J, with 9 bases between. This CDR3 is 14 amino acids long. The CDR3 sequence is CASSLGSGAYEQYF. The CDR3 DNA is TGTGCCAGCAGTTTAGGTAGCGGAGCCTACGAGCAGTACTTC.

This clonotype was picked up one time. V and J are TRBV2 and TRBJ2-1; D is uncertain. Germline V CDR1 and CDR2: SNHLY, FYNNEI. V shed 6 bases and J shed 0 bases, with 15 bases lying between them. This CDR3 is 16 amino acids long. CDR3 nucleotides: TGTGCCAGCAGCGACCAGATCAGGACCTCCTACAATGAGCAGTTCTTC. It translates to CASSDQIRTSYNEQFF.

This chain joins TRBV4-1 and TRBJ2-7; 8 positions match TRBD2. CDR1 is MGHRA, CDR2 YSYEKL, per germline. The ends lost 3 bases at V and 7 bases at J; junction bases unmatched: 8. The length of the CDR3 is 14 residues. The CDR3 nucleotides read TGCGCCAGCAGCCATGGGGGGCGGGAGGAGGAGCAGTACTTC. Its translation: CASSHGGREEEQYF.

This chain uses TRBV5-1 with TRBJ1-1; D uncertain. V was shortened by 4 bases and J by 6 bases, with 19 bases between the two germline ends. Germline V lookup: CDR1 SGHRS, CDR2 YFSETQ. This CDR3 region has 15 residues. DNA for the CDR3: TGCGCCAGCAGCACTACCCCCGGGGAGGTCCCTGAAGCTTTCTTT. Amino acids: CASSTTPGEVPEAFF.

The rearrangement links TRBV19 to TRBJ2-1; D not resolved. V lost 4 bases and J 8 bases, leaving 12 bases between the germline ends. The CDR3 loop spans 13 amino acids. Germline-derived CDR1 and CDR2 are LNHDA and SQIVND (reference sequence). The CDR3 nucleotides read TGTGCCAGTAGTAGGCGGTCTACGGATGAGCAGTTCTTC. Protein sequence: CASSRRSTDEQFF. Complete variable domain (other parts from reference TRBV19 and TRBJ2-1): DGGITQSPKYLFRKEGQNVTLSCEQNLNHDAMYWYRQDPGQGLRLIYYSQIVNDFQKGDIAEGYSVSREKKESFPLTVTSAQKNPTAFYLCASSRRSTDEQFFGPGTRLTVL.